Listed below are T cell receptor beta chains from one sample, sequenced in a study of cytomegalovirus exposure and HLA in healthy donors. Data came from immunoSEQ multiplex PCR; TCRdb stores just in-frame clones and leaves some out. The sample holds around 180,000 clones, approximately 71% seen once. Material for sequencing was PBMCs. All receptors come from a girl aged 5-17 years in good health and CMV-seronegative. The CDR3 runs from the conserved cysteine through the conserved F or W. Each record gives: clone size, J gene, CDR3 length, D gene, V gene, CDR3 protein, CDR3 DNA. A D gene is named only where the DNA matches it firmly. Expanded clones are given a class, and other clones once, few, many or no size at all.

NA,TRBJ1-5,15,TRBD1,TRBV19,CASSPGTGSNQPQHF,TGTGCCAGTAGTCCCGGGACAGGGAGCAATCAGCCCCAGCATTTT
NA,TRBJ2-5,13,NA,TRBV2,CASSELRDPGQYF,TGTGCCAGCAGTGAACTCCGGGATCCAGGCCAGTACTTC
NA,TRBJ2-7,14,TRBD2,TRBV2,CASSGTSGAYEQYF,TGTGCCAGCAGTGGGACTAGCGGGGCCTACGAGCAGTACTTC
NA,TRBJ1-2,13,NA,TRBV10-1,CASSEDRNYGYTF,TGCGCCAGCAGTGAGGACAGAAACTATGGCTACACCTTC
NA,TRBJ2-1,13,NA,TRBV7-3,CASSRDRTNEQFF,TGTGCCAGCAGCCGAGACAGAACCAATGAGCAGTTCTTC
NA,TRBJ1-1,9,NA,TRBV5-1,CASSLEAFF,TGCGCCAGCAGCCTAGAAGCTTTCTTT
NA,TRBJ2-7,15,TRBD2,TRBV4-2,CASSQPGLANYEQYF,TGTGCCAGCAGCCAACCGGGACTAGCGAACTACGAGCAGTACTTC
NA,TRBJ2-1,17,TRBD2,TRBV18,CASSPPAGTSGGYEQFF,TGTGCCAGCTCACCACCGGCAGGGACTAGCGGGGGCTATGAGCAGTTCTTC
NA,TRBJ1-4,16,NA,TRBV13,CASSSSAQSTNEKLFF,TGTGCCAGCAGCTCTAGCGCTCAATCAACTAATGAAAAACTGTTTTTT
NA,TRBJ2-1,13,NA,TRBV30,CAWREGSYNEQFF,TGTGCCTGGAGGGAGGGCTCCTACAATGAGCAGTTCTTC
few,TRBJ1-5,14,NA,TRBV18,CASSPQGGNQPQHF,TGTGCCAGCTCGCCCCAAGGGGGCAATCAGCCCCAGCATTTT
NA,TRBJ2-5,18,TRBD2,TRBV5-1,CASSVSGTSGGARETQYF,TGCGCCAGCAGCGTGTCCGGGACTAGCGGGGGGGCTAGGGAGACCCAGTACTTC
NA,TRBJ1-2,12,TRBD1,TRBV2,CASSPGTGGYTF,TGTGCCAGCAGTCCCGGGACAGGTGGCTACACCTTC
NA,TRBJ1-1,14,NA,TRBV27,CASSLTTGVRAAFF,TGTGCCAGCAGTTTAACAACCGGGGTTAGGGCGGCTTTCTTT
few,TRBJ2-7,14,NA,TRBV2,CASIRGSSSYEQYF,TGTGCCAGCATACGGGGGTCGAGCTCCTACGAGCAGTACTTC
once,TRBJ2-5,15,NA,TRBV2,CASRSTGGGRETQYF,TGTGCCAGCAGGAGCACAGGGGGGGGGCGAGAGACCCAGTACTTC
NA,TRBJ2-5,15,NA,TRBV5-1,CASSLASPFQETQYF,TGCGCCAGCAGCTTGGCCTCTCCGTTCCAAGAGACCCAGTACTTC
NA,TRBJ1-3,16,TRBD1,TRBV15,CATSRSRTGMGNTIYF,TGTGCCACCAGCAGATCCCGGACAGGCATGGGAAACACCATATATTTT
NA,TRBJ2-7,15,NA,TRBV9,CASSVDPGGGNEQYF,TGTGCCAGCAGCGTTGACCCGGGAGGGGGCAACGAGCAGTACTTC
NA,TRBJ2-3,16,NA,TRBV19,CASSKEQLPSTDTQYF,TGTGCCAGTAGTAAAGAACAGCTCCCTAGCACAGATACGCAGTATTTT
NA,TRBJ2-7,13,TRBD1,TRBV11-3,CASSLVQGYEQYF,TGTGCCAGCAGCTTAGTACAGGGGTACGAGCAGTACTTC
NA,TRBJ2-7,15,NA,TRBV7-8,CASSRLRDISYEQYF,TGTGCCAGCAGCCGCCTCCGGGACATCTCCTACGAGCAGTACTTC
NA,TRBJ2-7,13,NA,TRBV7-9,CASSLGGPIEQYF,TGTGCCAGCAGCTTAGGGGGGCCTATAGAGCAGTACTTC
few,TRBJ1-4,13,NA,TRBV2,CASSAATGDKLFF,TGTGCCAGCAGTGCCGCGACAGGCGACAAACTGTTTTTT
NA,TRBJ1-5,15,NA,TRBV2,CASNFAGQSNQPQHF,TGTGCCAGCAACTTCGCAGGTCAAAGCAATCAGCCCCAGCATTTT
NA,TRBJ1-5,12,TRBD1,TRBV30,CAWSGGRQPQHF,TGTGCCTGGTCAGGGGGCCGGCAGCCCCAGCATTTT
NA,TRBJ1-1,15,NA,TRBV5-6,CASTPRTAPNTEAFF,TGTGCCAGCACCCCCAGGACAGCCCCGAACACTGAAGCTTTCTTT
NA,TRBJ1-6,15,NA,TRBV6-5,CASSYEAGIYSPLHF,TGTGCCAGCAGTTACGAGGCAGGGATATATTCACCCCTCCACTTT
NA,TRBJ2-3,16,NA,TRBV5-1,CASSSGNLVLSDTQYF,TGCGCCAGCAGCTCTGGCAACCTCGTTCTTTCCGATACGCAGTATTTT
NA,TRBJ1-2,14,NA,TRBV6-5,CASSSPGGNYGYTF,TGTGCCAGCAGCTCCCCGGGGGGTAACTATGGCTACACCTTC
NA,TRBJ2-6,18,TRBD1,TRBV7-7,CASSLTGVSFSGANVLTF,TGTGCTAGCAGCTTGACAGGGGTCTCGTTTTCTGGGGCCAACGTCCTGACTTTC
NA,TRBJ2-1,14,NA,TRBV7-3,CASSFPAGHNEQFF,TGTGCCAGCAGCTTCCCCGCGGGGCACAATGAGCAGTTCTTC
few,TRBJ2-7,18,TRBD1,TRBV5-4,CASSLGSSGTGGIYEQYF,TGTGCCAGCAGCTTGGGTTCGTCGGGGACAGGGGGCATCTACGAGCAGTACTTC
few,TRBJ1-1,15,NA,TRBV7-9,CASSLRQLMNTEAFF,TGTGCCAGCAGCCTACGACAGCTAATGAACACTGAAGCTTTCTTT
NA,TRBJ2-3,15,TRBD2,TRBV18,CASSPGRGSTDTQYF,TGTGCCAGCTCACCGGGGAGGGGTAGCACAGATACGCAGTATTTT
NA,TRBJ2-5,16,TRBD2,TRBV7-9,CASSPRAAGGQETQYF,TGTGCCAGCAGCCCCCGTGCAGCGGGGGGGCAAGAGACCCAGTACTTC
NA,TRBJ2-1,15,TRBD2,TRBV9,CASSATSGTYNEQFF,TGTGCCAGCAGCGCAACTAGCGGGACCTACAATGAGCAGTTCTTC
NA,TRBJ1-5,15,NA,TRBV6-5,CASSYRKGGNQPQHF,TGTGCCAGCAGTTACCGGAAGGGGGGCAATCAGCCCCAGCATTTT
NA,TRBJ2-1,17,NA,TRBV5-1,CASSSEGLRSSYNEQFF,TGCGCCAGCAGCTCCGAGGGACTCAGGAGCTCCTACAATGAGCAGTTCTTC
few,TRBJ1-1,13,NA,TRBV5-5,CASSLEWGAEAFF,TGTGCCAGCAGCTTAGAATGGGGGGCTGAAGCTTTCTTT
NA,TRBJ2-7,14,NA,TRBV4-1,CASSPRDTHYEQYF,TGCGCCAGCAGCCCCCGGGACACCCACTACGAGCAGTACTTC
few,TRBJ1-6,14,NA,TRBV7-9,CASSSPFGNSPLHF,TGTGCCAGCAGCTCACCCTTCGGTAATTCACCCCTCCACTTT
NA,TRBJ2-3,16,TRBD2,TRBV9,CASSAPGLAGRDTQYF,TGTGCCAGCAGCGCCCCGGGACTAGCGGGGAGGGATACGCAGTATTTT
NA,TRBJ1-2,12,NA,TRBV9,CASSVGPNGYTF,TGTGCCAGCAGCGTGGGCCCTAATGGCTACACCTTC
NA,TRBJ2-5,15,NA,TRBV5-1,CASSLAWADQETQYF,TGCGCCAGCAGCTTGGCCTGGGCAGACCAAGAGACCCAGTACTTC
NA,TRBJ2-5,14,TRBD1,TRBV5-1,CASSSGQYQETQYF,TGCGCCAGCAGCTCGGGACAGTACCAAGAGACCCAGTACTTC
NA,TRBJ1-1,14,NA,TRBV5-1,CASSLRQMNTEAFF,TGCGCCAGCAGCTTGCGCCAGATGAACACTGAAGCTTTCTTT
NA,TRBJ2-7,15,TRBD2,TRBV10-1,CASSGAGGPYHEQYF,TGCGCCAGCAGTGGAGCGGGGGGGCCGTACCACGAGCAGTACTTC
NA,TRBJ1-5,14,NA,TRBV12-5,CASGLWSENQPQHF,TGTGCTAGTGGTTTGTGGTCGGAGAATCAGCCCCAGCATTTT
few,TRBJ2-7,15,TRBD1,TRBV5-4,CASSQGQGISYEQYF,TGTGCCAGCAGCCAGGGACAGGGGATCTCCTACGAGCAGTACTTC
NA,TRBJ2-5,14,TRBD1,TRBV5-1,CASSSDRGTETQYF,TGCGCCAGCAGCTCGGACAGGGGGACAGAGACCCAGTACTTC
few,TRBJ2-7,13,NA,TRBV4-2,CASSQGDVYEQYF,TGTGCCAGCAGCCAAGGAGATGTATACGAGCAGTACTTC
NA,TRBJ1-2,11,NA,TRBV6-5,CASTRGYGYTF,TGTGCCAGCACCAGGGGCTATGGCTACACCTTC
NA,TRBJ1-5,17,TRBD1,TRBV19,CASSRGTGLRLDQPQHF,TGTGCCAGTAGCCGCGGGACAGGGTTAAGATTGGATCAGCCCCAGCATTTT
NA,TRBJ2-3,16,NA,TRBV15,CATSPRFTLSGDTQYF,TGTGCCACCAGCCCGCGGTTTACCCTTTCAGGGGATACGCAGTATTTT
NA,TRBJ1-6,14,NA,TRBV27,CASRRTGSSSPLHF,TGTGCCAGCAGGCGTACAGGGTCCAGTTCACCCCTCCACTTT
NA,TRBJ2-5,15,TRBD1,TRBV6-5,CASSLGQGYVMTQYF,TGTGCCAGCAGCTTGGGACAGGGCTACGTGATGACCCAGTACTTC
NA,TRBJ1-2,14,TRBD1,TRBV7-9,CASSLATGQQGYTF,TGTGCCAGCAGCTTAGCGACGGGACAGCAAGGCTACACCTTC
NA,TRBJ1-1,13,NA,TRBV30,CAWLWGSHTEAFF,TGTGCCTGGCTCTGGGGCAGTCACACTGAAGCTTTCTTT